The text below deals with one T cell receptor beta chain. What it recognizes is unknown. CDR3 length: 16 amino acids. The V segment lost 4 bases and the J segment 2 bases; nucleotides outside the gene matches: 8. Germline V gene lookup returns CDR1 KGHSH and CDR2 LQKENI. Once extracted for a subset, genomic DNA was divided evenly among several immunoSEQ plates. Using immunoSEQ multiplex PCR, the repertoire was profiled, and TCRdb retains in-frame clones only, with some absent. The sample consists of roughly 2 million clones, approximately 94% of them appearing once. The data stem from a study of shared clonotypes between healthy human individuals. Donors, healthy HIV-negative adults, lacked recent acute infections or vaccinations. General observations from the study: The authors sampled blood alone, and tissue repertoires likely differ. Naive subsets generally exceeded memory subsets in estimated richness.

The chain carries TRBV18 and TRBJ2-1; TRBD1 agrees at 7 bases. Sequenced input: naive CD4+ T cells sorted from blood. Subset specified: CD45RA+ positively selected. The receptor's source is a man aged 18 to 35 in good health. The CDR3 sequence: CASSLNRGITYNEQFF. CDR3 nucleotide sequence: TGTGCCAGCTCACTAAACAGGGGAATAACCTACAATGAGCAGTTCTTC.